This is a list of T cell receptor beta chains from one sample in a study of blood T cell repertoires in COVID-19. The data were produced by immunoSEQ multiplex PCR, yet TCRdb's version contains in-frame clones alone and is incomplete. The profile covers approximately 300,000 clones, with approximately 83% appearing a single time and 3.5% to 4.5% taken by the ten largest. The specimen sequenced was PBMCs or T cells enriched from blood (not recorded which). These receptors were taken from a woman aged 30 to 39 who had recovered from COVID-19. CDR3s include the opening cysteine and the closing phenylalanine or tryptophan. Fields, in order: CDR3 DNA, CDR3 protein, V gene, clone size, D gene, J gene. The D gene is left open where the match is weak. Where a row states a size, it is once, few, many or the class of an expanded clone; other rows omit it.

cdr3_nt: TGTGCCAGCAGCCCCCCTGCAGGGGGGAACACTGAAGCTTTCTTT
cdr3_aa: CASSPPAGGNTEAFF
v_call: TRBV4-2
clone_size: -
d_call: TRBD1
j_call: TRBJ1-1

cdr3_nt: TGTGCCAGCAGCCCAACGAGGACTAGCGGGGGGTACACCGGGGAGCTGTTTTTT
cdr3_aa: CASSPTRTSGGYTGELFF
v_call: TRBV7-9
clone_size: -
d_call: TRBD2
j_call: TRBJ2-2

cdr3_nt: TGTGCCAGCAGCGTCCCGGGACAGGGTGCAACTAGCGGGACGACCACCGACAATGAGCAGTTCTTC
cdr3_aa: CASSVPGQGATSGTTTDNEQFF
v_call: TRBV9
clone_size: once
d_call: -
j_call: TRBJ2-1

cdr3_nt: TGCGCCAGCAGCTTGGGGGCAACAGGGGGCAAAACCTACGAGCAGTACTTC
cdr3_aa: CASSLGATGGKTYEQYF
v_call: TRBV5-1
clone_size: few
d_call: TRBD1
j_call: TRBJ2-7

cdr3_nt: TGTGCCAGCAGCTTGGGCAGGGGCGTAACGTACGAGCAGTACTTC
cdr3_aa: CASSLGRGVTYEQYF
v_call: TRBV5-6
clone_size: many
d_call: -
j_call: TRBJ2-7

cdr3_nt: TGTGCCAGCAGCTTAGGCCATCAGGGCACTTCGAACACCGGGGAGCTGTTTTTT
cdr3_aa: CASSLGHQGTSNTGELFF
v_call: TRBV13
clone_size: -
d_call: -
j_call: TRBJ2-2

cdr3_nt: TGTGCCAGCAAAGTGCTTAGCGGGAGCATTCAAGAGACCCAGTACTTC
cdr3_aa: CASKVLSGSIQETQYF
v_call: TRBV28
clone_size: -
d_call: TRBD2
j_call: TRBJ2-5

cdr3_nt: TGTGCCAGCAGCCGACTAGCGGGGGGGCATGAGCAGTTCTTC
cdr3_aa: CASSRLAGGHEQFF
v_call: TRBV27
clone_size: -
d_call: TRBD2
j_call: TRBJ2-1

cdr3_nt: TGTGCCAGCAGCTTAGACCTTTGGCGGGGGGGCAGAGATACGCAGTATTTT
cdr3_aa: CASSLDLWRGGRDTQYF
v_call: TRBV7-9
clone_size: -
d_call: TRBD2
j_call: TRBJ2-3

cdr3_nt: TGTGCCAGCAGCCTCTTTAAGAACACCGGGGAGCTGTTTTTT
cdr3_aa: CASSLFKNTGELFF
v_call: TRBV4-2
clone_size: once
d_call: -
j_call: TRBJ2-2

cdr3_nt: TGTGCCAGCAGCACCGGGACAATGGATTCACCCCTCCACTTT
cdr3_aa: CASSTGTMDSPLHF
v_call: TRBV27
clone_size: -
d_call: -
j_call: TRBJ1-6

cdr3_nt: TGTGCCAGCAGCCGCGGGCGTGAGGAGACTGGAAACACCATATATTTT
cdr3_aa: CASSRGREETGNTIYF
v_call: TRBV11-1
clone_size: once
d_call: -
j_call: TRBJ1-3

cdr3_nt: TGTGCCACCATGGCAGACATGAACACTGAAGCTTTCTTT
cdr3_aa: CATMADMNTEAFF
v_call: TRBV24-1
clone_size: -
d_call: -
j_call: TRBJ1-1

cdr3_nt: TGTGCCAGCAGCTTAGGCCGGGACAGTTTATATCAGCCCCAGCATTTT
cdr3_aa: CASSLGRDSLYQPQHF
v_call: TRBV11-2
clone_size: -
d_call: TRBD1
j_call: TRBJ1-5

cdr3_nt: TGCGCCAGCAGTCCGACTAGCGGGAGGCTTGGTGGAAAGACCCAGTACTTC
cdr3_aa: CASSPTSGRLGGKTQYF
v_call: TRBV5-1
clone_size: -
d_call: TRBD2
j_call: TRBJ2-5

cdr3_nt: TGTGCCAGCAGCCAAGATCTTCCGAGCGGTCCCTACAATGAGCAGTTCTTC
cdr3_aa: CASSQDLPSGPYNEQFF
v_call: TRBV3-1/TRBV3-2
clone_size: -
d_call: -
j_call: TRBJ2-1

cdr3_nt: TGTGCCAGCAGTTTATCCCTGACAGGGACTTCTTCCTACGAGCAGTACTTC
cdr3_aa: CASSLSLTGTSSYEQYF
v_call: TRBV28
clone_size: -
d_call: -
j_call: TRBJ2-7

cdr3_nt: TGTGCCAGCAGCCACGGGAACACCATATATTTT
cdr3_aa: CASSHGNTIYF
v_call: TRBV7-9
clone_size: -
d_call: -
j_call: TRBJ1-3

cdr3_nt: TGTGCCAGCAGCCAAGGGACTAGCGGGGGGGCAGATACGCAGTATTTT
cdr3_aa: CASSQGTSGGADTQYF
v_call: TRBV4-2
clone_size: -
d_call: TRBD2
j_call: TRBJ2-3

cdr3_nt: TGCGCCAGCAGCTCCAGGACAGGGGCCGAGACCCAGTACTTC
cdr3_aa: CASSSRTGAETQYF
v_call: TRBV5-1
clone_size: -
d_call: TRBD1
j_call: TRBJ2-5

cdr3_nt: TGTGCCTGGAGCCCCGGTCGCAATCAGCCCCAGCATTTT
cdr3_aa: CAWSPGRNQPQHF
v_call: TRBV30
clone_size: -
d_call: -
j_call: TRBJ1-5

cdr3_nt: TGCGCCAGCAGATACGGTGGCGGAGCAAACAATGAAAAACTGTTTTTT
cdr3_aa: CASRYGGGANNEKLFF
v_call: TRBV4-1
clone_size: once
d_call: -
j_call: TRBJ1-4

cdr3_nt: TGTGCCAGCAGGTCCGGGACAGGGGGGTACGAGCAGTACTTC
cdr3_aa: CASRSGTGGYEQYF
v_call: TRBV28
clone_size: -
d_call: TRBD1
j_call: TRBJ2-7

cdr3_nt: TGTGCCAGCAGTCGGATTCTGGGGGGAAGGTCCTACGAGCAGTACTTC
cdr3_aa: CASSRILGGRSYEQYF
v_call: TRBV28
clone_size: once
d_call: -
j_call: TRBJ2-7

cdr3_nt: TGTGCCAGCTCACCACTCGTGTCGTTTGCCGGGGAGCTGTTTTTT
cdr3_aa: CASSPLVSFAGELFF
v_call: TRBV18
clone_size: -
d_call: -
j_call: TRBJ2-2

cdr3_nt: TGTGCCAGCAGAAGACTGAAACTTAGGGGCTTCAACTATGGCTACACCTTC
cdr3_aa: CASRRLKLRGFNYGYTF
v_call: TRBV28
clone_size: many
d_call: -
j_call: TRBJ1-2

cdr3_nt: TGTGCCAGCAGCTCCGCGATGAACACTGAAGCTTTCTTT
cdr3_aa: CASSSAMNTEAFF
v_call: TRBV11-2
clone_size: -
d_call: -
j_call: TRBJ1-1

cdr3_nt: TGTGCCAGCAGTGACGATGGACAGGGGGCGAAGCAGTTCTTC
cdr3_aa: CASSDDGQGAKQFF
v_call: TRBV6-4
clone_size: -
d_call: TRBD1
j_call: TRBJ2-1

cdr3_nt: TGTGCCAGCAGCGCATCTAGCGGGAGTAGCCATGAGCAGTTCTTC
cdr3_aa: CASSASSGSSHEQFF
v_call: TRBV7-2
clone_size: -
d_call: TRBD2
j_call: TRBJ2-1